One sample yielded the 7 T cell receptor beta chains listed below, sequenced in a study of OX40 agonist ivuxolimab in advanced cancers. Sequenced by immunoSEQ multiplex PCR; TCRdb stores in-frame clones only, minus some. This repertoire shows tens of thousands of clones, about 82% found once; its top ten account for about a fifth. Material: CD4+ or CD8+ T cells sorted from blood, obtained in a trial of the OX40 agonist ivuxolimab. The receptors here all came from an adult with an advanced solid tumor such as melanoma, head and neck, liver or kidney cancer.

V and J are TRBV2 and TRBJ1-1, with D possibly TRBD1 on 6 matching bases. There are 13 residues in the CDR3. The V end was cut by 6 bases, the J end by 5 bases, with 13 bases between. Germline-derived CDR1 and CDR2 are SNHLY and FYNNEI. CDR3: CASSNREGTEAFF. In DNA, the CDR3 is TGTGCCAGCAGCAACAGGGAAGGAACTGAAGCTTTCTTT.

The gene calls are TRBV7-2 and TRBJ2-2; D is unclear. V lost 1 base and J lost 6, with 6 bases in between. Germline V gives CDR1 SGHTA, CDR2 FQGNSA. The CDR3 loop spans 13 amino acids. The CDR3 spells CASSLVGSGELFF. The CDR3 DNA reads as TGTGCCAGCAGCTTAGTAGGGTCCGGGGAGCTGTTTTTT.

The chain carries TRBV2 and TRBJ2-6, with D tentatively TRBD1 (6 bases). Germline CDR1 reads SNHLY; CDR2 reads FYNNEI. Trimming cost V 5 bases and J 0 bases, with 11 bases left between them. The CDR3 sequence is 16 residues long. The CDR3 bases are TGTGCCAGCAGTTGGCAGGGGATCTCTGGGGCCAACGTCCTGACTTTC. The encoded protein is CASSWQGISGANVLTF.

The chain recombines TRBV4-1 with TRBJ2-1, with a weak D call TRBD2 (6 bases). With 7 bases removed from V and 6 bases from J, the gap between germline ends came to 13 bases. Germline values: CDR1 MGHRA, CDR2 YSYEKL. There are 13 residues in the CDR3. The CDR3 reads CASTGVSLNEQFF. DNA for the CDR3: TGCGCCAGCACGGGGGTATCCCTCAATGAGCAGTTCTTC.

CDR3 coding DNA: TGTGCCAGCAGCCCAGGGGAAGGGGAGGTAGATACGCAGTATTTT. It codes for CASSPGEGEVDTQYF. The rearrangement links TRBV7-9 to TRBJ2-3, with D perhaps being TRBD1 or TRBD2 (6 bases each). CDR1 and CDR2 (germline): SEHNR, FQNEAQ (reference sequence). This CDR3 comprises 15 residues. V gave up 5 bases and J gave up 5 bases, with 17 bases separating them.

V is TRBV29-1 and J is TRBJ1-5; D might be TRBD1 (5 bases). The V and J ends lost 6 bases and 7 bases respectively, with 19 bases between them. The length of the CDR3 is 14 residues. Germline CDR1 and CDR2: SQVTM and ANQGSEA. CDR3 sequence (DNA): TGCAGCGTCGGGGGTGGCGGACATAGACAGCCCCAGCATTTT. As protein: CSVGGGGHRQPQHF.

J is TRBJ2-7 and V is TRBV7-9; 9 positions match TRBD1. Germline-derived CDR1 and CDR2 are SEHNR and FQNEAQ (reference sequence). V gave up 5 bases and J gave up 4 bases; unmatched junction bases: 12. The CDR3 contains 16 residues. This CDR3 reads CASSPARRTGAYEQYF. In DNA form, the CDR3 reads TGTGCCAGCAGCCCTGCCCGTAGGACAGGGGCTTACGAGCAGTACTTC.